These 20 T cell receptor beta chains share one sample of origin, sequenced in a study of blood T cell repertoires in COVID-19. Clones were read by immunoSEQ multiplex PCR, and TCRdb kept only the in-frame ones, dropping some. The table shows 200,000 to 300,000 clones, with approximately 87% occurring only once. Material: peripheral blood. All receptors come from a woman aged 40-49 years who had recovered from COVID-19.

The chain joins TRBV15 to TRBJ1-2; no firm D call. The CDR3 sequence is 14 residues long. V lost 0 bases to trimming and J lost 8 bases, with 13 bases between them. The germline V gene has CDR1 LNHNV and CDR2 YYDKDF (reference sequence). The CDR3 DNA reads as TGTGCCACCAGCAGAGATGTGACACAGCTCGGCTACACCTTC. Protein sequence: CATSRDVTQLGYTF.

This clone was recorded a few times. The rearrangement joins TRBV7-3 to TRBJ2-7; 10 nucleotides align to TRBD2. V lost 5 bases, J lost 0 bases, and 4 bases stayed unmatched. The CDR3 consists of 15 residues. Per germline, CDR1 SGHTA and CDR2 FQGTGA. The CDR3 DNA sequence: TGTGCCAGCAGCCCAGCTAGCGGGGGCTCCTACGAGCAGTACTTC. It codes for CASSPASGGSYEQYF.

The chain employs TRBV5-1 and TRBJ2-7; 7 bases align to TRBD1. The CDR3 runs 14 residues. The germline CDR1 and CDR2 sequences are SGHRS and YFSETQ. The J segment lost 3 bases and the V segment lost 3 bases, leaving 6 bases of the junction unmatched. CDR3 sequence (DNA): TGCGCCAGCAGCTACAGACAGGGTGGCTACGAGCAGTACTTC. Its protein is CASSYRQGGYEQYF.

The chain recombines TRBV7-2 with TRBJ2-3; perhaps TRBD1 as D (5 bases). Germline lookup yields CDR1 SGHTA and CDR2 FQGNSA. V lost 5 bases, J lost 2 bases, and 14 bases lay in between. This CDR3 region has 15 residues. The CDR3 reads CASSRDGHLTDTQYF. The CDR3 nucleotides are TGTGCCAGCAGCCGCGACGGACACCTCACAGATACGCAGTATTTT.

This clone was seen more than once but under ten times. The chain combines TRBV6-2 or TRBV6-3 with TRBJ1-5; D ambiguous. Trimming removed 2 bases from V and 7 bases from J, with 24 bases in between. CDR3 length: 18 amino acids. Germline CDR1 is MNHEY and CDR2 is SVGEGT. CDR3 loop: CASSYPPEGRYGRQPQHF. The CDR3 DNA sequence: TGTGCCAGCAGTTACCCCCCCGAGGGCAGGTATGGGCGCCAGCCCCAGCATTTT.

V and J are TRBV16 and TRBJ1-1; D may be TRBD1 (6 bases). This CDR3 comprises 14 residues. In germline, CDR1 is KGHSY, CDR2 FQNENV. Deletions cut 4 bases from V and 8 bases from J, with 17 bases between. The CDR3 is CASSRPGTSPEAFF. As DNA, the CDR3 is TGTGCCAGCAGCCGTCCCGGGACATCGCCAGAAGCTTTCTTT. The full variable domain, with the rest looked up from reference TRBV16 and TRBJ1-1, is GEEVAQTPKHLVRGEGQKAKLYCAPIKGHSYVFWYQQVLKNEFKFLISFQNENVFDETGMPKERFSAKCLPNSPCSLEIQATKLEDSAVYFCASSRPGTSPEAFFGQGTRLTVV.

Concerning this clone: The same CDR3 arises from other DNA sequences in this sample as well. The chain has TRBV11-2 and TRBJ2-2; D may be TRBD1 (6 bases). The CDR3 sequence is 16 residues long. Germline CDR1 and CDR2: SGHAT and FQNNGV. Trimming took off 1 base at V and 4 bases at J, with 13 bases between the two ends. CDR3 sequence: CASSLGRTALTGELFF. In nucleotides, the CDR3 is TGTGCCAGCAGCTTAGGGAGGACAGCTCTCACCGGGGAGCTGTTTTTT.

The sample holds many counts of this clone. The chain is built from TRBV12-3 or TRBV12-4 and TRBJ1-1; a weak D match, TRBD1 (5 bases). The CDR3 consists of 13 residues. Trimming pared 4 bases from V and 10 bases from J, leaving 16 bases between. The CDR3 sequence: CASSSSGEGSAFF. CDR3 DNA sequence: TGTGCCAGCAGTTCCTCGGGGGAGGGTTCAGCTTTCTTT.

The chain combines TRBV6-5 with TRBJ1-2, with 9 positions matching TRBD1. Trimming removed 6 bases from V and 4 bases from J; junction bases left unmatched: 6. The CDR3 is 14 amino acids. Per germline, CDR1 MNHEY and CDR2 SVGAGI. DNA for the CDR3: TGTGCCAGCAGGGCCCGACAGGGGGGCTATGGCTACACCTTC. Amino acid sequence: CASRARQGGYGYTF.

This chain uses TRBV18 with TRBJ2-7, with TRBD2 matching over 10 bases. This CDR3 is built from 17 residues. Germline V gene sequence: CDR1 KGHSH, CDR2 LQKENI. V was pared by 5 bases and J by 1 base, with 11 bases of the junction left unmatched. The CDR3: CASSALAGAPFSYEQYF. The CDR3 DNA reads TGTGCCAGCTCAGCCCTAGCGGGGGCCCCCTTTTCCTACGAGCAGTACTTC.

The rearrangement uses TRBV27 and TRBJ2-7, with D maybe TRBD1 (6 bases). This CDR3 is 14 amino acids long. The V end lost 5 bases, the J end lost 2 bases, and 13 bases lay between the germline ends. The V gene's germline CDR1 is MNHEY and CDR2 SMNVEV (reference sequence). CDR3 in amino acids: CASSVQGPPYEQYF. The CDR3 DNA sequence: TGTGCCAGCAGTGTACAGGGACCCCCCTACGAGCAGTACTTC.

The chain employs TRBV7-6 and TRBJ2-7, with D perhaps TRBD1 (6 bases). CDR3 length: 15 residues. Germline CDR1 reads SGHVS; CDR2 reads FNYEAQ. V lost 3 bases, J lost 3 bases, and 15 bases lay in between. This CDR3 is CASSFRDTDRYEQYF. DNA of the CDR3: TGTGCCAGCAGCTTCCGGGACACCGACCGCTACGAGCAGTACTTC.

CDR3 protein: CASSPDREGIGANVLTF. CDR3 nucleotide sequence: TGTGCCAGCAGTCCGGACCGGGAAGGAATTGGGGCCAACGTCCTGACTTTC. The rearrangement uses TRBV13 and TRBJ2-6, with D perhaps matching TRBD2 (5 bases). The CDR3 consists of 17 residues. Trimming stripped 6 bases from V and 3 bases from J, with 18 bases between. The germline gives CDR1 PRHDT, CDR2 FYEKMQ (reference sequence).

Written as DNA, the CDR3 is TGTGCCAGCAGCAAAGGACAGAAACCAACTAATGAAAAACTGTTTTTT. Protein: CASSKGQKPTNEKLFF. The chain couples TRBV21-1 to TRBJ1-4; the DNA was not compared with TRBD1, the D call given in the table. TRBV21-1 is a pseudogene. The CDR3 covers 16 residues.

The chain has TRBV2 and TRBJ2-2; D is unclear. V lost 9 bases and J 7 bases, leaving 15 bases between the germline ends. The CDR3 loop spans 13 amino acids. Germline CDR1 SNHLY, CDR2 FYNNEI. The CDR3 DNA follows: TGTGCCAGTAGGCTAGAAACCGTCGGGGAGCTGTTTTTT. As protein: CASRLETVGELFF.

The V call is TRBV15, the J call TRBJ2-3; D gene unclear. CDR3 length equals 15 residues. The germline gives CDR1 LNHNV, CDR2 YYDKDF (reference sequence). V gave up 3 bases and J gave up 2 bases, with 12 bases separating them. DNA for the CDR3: TGTGCCACCAGCAGGGCTGGGCAGTCCACAGATACGCAGTATTTT. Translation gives CATSRAGQSTDTQYF.

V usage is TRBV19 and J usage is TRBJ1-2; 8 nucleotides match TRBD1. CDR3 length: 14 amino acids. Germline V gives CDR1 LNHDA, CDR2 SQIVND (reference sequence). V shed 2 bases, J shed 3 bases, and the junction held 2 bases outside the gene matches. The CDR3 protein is CASSIYRGDYGYTF. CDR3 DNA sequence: TGTGCCAGTAGTATATACAGGGGGGACTATGGCTACACCTTC.

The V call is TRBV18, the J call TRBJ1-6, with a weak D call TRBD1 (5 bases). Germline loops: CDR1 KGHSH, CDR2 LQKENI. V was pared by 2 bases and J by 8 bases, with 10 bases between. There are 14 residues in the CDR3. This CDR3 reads CASSPARVDSPLHF. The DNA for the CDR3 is TGTGCCAGCTCACCAGCCAGGGTTGATTCACCCCTCCACTTT.

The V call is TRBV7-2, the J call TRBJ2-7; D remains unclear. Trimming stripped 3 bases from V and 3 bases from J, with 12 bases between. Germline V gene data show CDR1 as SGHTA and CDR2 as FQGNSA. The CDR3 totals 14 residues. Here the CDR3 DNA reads TGTGCCAGCAGCTTTCGTTCCGGAGTCTACGAGCAGTACTTC. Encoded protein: CASSFRSGVYEQYF.

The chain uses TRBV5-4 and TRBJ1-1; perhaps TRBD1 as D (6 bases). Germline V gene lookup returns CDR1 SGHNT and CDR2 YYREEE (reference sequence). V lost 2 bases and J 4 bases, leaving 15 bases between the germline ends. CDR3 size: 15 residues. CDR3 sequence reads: CASSFRGAGGTEAFF. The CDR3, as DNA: TGTGCCAGCAGCTTTCGGGGGGCAGGCGGCACTGAAGCTTTCTTT.